These T cell receptor beta chains were read from a single sample in a study of T cell responses to AZD1222 COVID-19 vaccine. Produced via immunoSEQ multiplex PCR; TCRdb's table is partial and in-frame only. The sample has roughly 100,000 clones; 70% to 90% are singletons. The sequencing used peripheral blood, collected on day 0 of AZD1222 vaccination. These receptors came from an adult in good health. Each CDR3 is given with its conserved first and last residue. The D gene is left open where the match is weak. Some rows mark clone size as missing; the rest say once, few, many or name a class of expanded clone.

j_gene	abundance	d_gene	v_gene	CDR3nt	CDR3aa
TRBJ2-2	NA	TRBD2	TRBV6-5	TGTGCCAGCAGGCCGACTAGCGGGACACCCGGGGAGCTGTTTTTT	CASRPTSGTPGELFF
TRBJ2-1	NA	TRBD2	TRBV11-2	TGTGCCAGCAGCTGGGTGCAGGCGGGGGGTTCCTACAATGAGCAGTTCTTC	CASSWVQAGGSYNEQFF
TRBJ2-7	NA	TRBD1	TRBV14	TGTGCCAGCAGCGAGACAGGGGGTTTAATGACCGAGCAGTACTTC	CASSETGGLMTEQYF
TRBJ2-7	NA	NA	TRBV7-2	TGTGCCAGCAGCTCAGTATGGGGGGGCCGCGTCTTCGAGCAGTACTTC	CASSSVWGGRVFEQYF
TRBJ2-1	NA	TRBD2	TRBV5-1	TGCGCCAGCAGCTTGTCCACTAGCGGGGGGTACAATGAGCAGTTCTTC	CASSLSTSGGYNEQFF
TRBJ2-7	NA	NA	TRBV29-1	TGCAGCGTCCGACATGTCGTCGAGCAGTACTTC	CSVRHVVEQYF
TRBJ1-1	NA	TRBD1	TRBV7-3	TGTGCCAGCAGCTTAACCTCGGGACAGGGGGTTCAGGATGAAGCTTTCTTT	CASSLTSGQGVQDEAFF
TRBJ2-7	NA	TRBD2	TRBV28	TGTGCCAGCAGTGCCCCCGGGACTAGCGGGACCTACGAGCAGTACTTC	CASSAPGTSGTYEQYF
TRBJ2-7	NA	NA	TRBV7-7	TGTGCTAGCAGCTTAGCGTTGGGGAAACCCTACGAGCAGTACTTC	CASSLALGKPYEQYF
TRBJ2-7	NA	NA	TRBV18	TGTGCCAGCTCAGGTCAGGTCCTCTACGAGCAGTACTTC	CASSGQVLYEQYF
TRBJ2-2	NA	TRBD2	TRBV7-3	TGTGCCAGCAGCCTTAGACCCCCAACTAGCGGGGGGGACACCGGGGAGCTGTTTTTT	CASSLRPPTSGGDTGELFF
TRBJ1-3	once	NA	TRBV6-5	TGTGCCAGCAGGCGAACAAGCTCTGGAAACACCATATATTTT	CASRRTSSGNTIYF
TRBJ1-2	NA	NA	TRBV11-2	TGTGCCAGCCCCCGGAGCCAGGGGGGCTACACCTTC	CASPRSQGGYTF
TRBJ1-6	few	NA	TRBV6-1	TGTGCCAGCAGTGAAGAGGGAAGGGGGAGTTCCTATAATTCACCCCTCCACTTT	CASSEEGRGSSYNSPLHF
TRBJ2-7	NA	NA	TRBV27	TGTGCCAGCAGTTCGCTGACAGACTACGAGCAGTACTTC	CASSSLTDYEQYF
TRBJ2-3	NA	NA	TRBV11-2	TGTGCCAGCAGCCCAGGAGCAGTAGGGAAGGATACGCAGTATTTT	CASSPGAVGKDTQYF
TRBJ1-1	NA	NA	TRBV29-1	TGCAGCAGCCGACGGGACACTGAAGCTTTCTTT	CSSRRDTEAFF
TRBJ2-5	NA	TRBD2	TRBV24-1	TGTGCCACCAATAGCGGGGGGAACCAAGAGACCCAGTACTTC	CATNSGGNQETQYF
TRBJ2-2	once	NA	TRBV19	TGTGCCAGTAGTTTCTTCACCGGGGAGCTGTTTTTT	CASSFFTGELFF